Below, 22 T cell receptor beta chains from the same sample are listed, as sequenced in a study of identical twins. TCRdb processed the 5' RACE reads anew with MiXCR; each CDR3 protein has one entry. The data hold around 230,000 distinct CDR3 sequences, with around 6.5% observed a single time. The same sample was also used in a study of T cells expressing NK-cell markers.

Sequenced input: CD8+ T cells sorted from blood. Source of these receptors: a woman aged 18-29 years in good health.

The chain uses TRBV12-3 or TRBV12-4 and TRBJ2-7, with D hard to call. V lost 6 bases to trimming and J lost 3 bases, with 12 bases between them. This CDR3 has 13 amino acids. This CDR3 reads CASRPNYLYEQYF. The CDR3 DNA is TGTGCCAGCAGGCCAAACTACCTCTACGAGCAGTACTTC.

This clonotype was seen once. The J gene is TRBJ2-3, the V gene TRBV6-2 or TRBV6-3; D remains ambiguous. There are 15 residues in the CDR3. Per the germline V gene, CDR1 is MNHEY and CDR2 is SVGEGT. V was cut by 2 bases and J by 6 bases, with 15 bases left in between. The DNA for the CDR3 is TGTGCCAGCAGTTACGCGTCTATAGTGGGGGATACGCAGTATTTT. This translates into CASSYASIVGDTQYF.

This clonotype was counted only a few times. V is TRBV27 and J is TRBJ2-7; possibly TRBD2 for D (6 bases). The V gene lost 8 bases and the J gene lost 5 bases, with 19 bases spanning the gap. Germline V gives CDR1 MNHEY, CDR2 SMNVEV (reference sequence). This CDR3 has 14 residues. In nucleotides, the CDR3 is TGTGCCAGCGGTCAAGCGGGCCTCGACGACGAGCAGTACTTC. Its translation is CASGQAGLDDEQYF.

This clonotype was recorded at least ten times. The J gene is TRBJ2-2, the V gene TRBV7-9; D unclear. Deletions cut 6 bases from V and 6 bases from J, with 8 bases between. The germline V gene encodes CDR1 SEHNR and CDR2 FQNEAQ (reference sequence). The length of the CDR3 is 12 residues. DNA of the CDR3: TGTGCCAGCAGTCTTTCACCCGGGGAGCTGTTTTTT. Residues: CASSLSPGELFF. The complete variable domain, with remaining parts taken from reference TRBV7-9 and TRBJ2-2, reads DTGVSQNPRHKITKRGQNVTFRCDPISEHNRLYWYRQTLGQGPEFLTYFQNEAQLEKSRLLSDRFSAERPKGSFSTLEIQRTEQGDSAMYLCASSLSPGELFFGEGSRLTVL.

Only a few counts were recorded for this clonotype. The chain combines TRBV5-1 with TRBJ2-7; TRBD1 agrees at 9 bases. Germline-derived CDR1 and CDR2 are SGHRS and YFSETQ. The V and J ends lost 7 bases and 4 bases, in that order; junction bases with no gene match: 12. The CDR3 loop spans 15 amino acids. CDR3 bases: TGCGCCAGCGCGCCCGGGACAGGGCCAACATACGAGCAGTACTTC. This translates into CASAPGTGPTYEQYF.

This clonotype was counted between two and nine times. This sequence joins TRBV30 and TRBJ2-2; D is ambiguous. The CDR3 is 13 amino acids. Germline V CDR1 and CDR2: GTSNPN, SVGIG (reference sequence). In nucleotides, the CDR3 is TGTGCTAGGGTTGAGGCGGACACCGGGGAGCTGTTTTTT. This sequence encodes CARVEADTGELFF. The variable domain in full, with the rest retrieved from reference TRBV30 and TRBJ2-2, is SQTIHQWPATLVQPVGSPLSLECTVEGTSNPNLYWYRQAAGRGLQLLFYSVGIGQISSEVPQNLSASRPQDRQFILSSKKLLLSDSGFYLCARVEADTGELFFGEGSRLTVL.

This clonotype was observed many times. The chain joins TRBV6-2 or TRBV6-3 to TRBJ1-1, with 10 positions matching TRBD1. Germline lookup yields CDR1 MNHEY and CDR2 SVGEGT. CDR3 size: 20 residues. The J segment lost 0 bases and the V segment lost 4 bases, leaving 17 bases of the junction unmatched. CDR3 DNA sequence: TGTGCCAGCAGTTCCCGACAGGGGGCCTCGAAGGGGTTTATGAACACTGAAGCTTTCTTT. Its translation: CASSSRQGASKGFMNTEAFF.

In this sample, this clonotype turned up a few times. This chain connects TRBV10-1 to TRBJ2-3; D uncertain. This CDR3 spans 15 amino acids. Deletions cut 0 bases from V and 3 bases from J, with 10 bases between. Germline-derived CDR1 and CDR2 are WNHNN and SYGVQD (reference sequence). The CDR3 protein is CASSESSIVTDTQYF. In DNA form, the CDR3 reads TGCGCCAGCAGTGAGTCGTCCATTGTGACAGATACGCAGTATTTT.

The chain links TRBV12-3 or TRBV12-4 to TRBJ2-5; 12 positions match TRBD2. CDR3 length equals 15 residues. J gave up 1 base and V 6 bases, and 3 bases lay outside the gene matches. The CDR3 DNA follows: TGTGCCAGCAGCTCTAGCGGGAGGGGCCAAGAGACCCAGTACTTC. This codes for CASSSSGRGQETQYF.

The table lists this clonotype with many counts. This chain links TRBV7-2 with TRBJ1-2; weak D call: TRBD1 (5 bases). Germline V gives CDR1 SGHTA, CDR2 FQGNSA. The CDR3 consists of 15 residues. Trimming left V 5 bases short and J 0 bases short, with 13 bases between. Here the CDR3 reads CASSPRGTSNYGYTF. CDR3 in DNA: TGTGCCAGCAGCCCCCGTGGGACTTCTAACTATGGCTACACCTTC.

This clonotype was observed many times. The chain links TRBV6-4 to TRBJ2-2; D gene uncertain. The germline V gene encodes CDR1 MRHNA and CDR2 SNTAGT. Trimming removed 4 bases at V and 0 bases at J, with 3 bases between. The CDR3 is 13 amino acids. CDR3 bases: TGTGCCAGCAGTGGGACGAACACCGGGGAGCTGTTTTTT. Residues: CASSGTNTGELFF.

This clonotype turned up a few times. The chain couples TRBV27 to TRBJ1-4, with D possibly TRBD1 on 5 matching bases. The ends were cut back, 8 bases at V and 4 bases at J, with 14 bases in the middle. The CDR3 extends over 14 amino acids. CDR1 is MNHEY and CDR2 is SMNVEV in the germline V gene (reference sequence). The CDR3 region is CASSSVGDNEKLFF. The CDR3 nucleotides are TGTGCCAGCTCCTCTGTGGGGGATAATGAAAAACTGTTTTTT.

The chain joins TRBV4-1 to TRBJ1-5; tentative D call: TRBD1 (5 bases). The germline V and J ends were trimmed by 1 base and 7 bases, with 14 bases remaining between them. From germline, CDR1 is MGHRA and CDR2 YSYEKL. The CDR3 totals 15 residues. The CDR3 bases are TGCGCCAGCAGCCAAGGCGGGGACCCTCGCCAGCCCCAGCATTTT. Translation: CASSQGGDPRQPQHF.

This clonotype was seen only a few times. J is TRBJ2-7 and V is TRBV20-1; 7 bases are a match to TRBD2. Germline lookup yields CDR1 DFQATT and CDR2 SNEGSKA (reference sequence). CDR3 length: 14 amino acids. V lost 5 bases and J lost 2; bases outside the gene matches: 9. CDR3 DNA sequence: TGCAGTGCTTTAAGCACTAGCGTAACCTACGAGCAGTACTTC. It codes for CSALSTSVTYEQYF.

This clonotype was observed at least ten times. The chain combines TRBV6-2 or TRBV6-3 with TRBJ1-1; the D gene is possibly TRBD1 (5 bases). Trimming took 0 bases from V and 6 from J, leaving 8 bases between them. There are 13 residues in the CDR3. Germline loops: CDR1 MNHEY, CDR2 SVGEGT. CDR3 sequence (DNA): TGTGCCAGCAGTTACTCAGGGGTACCTGAAGCTTTCTTT. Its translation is CASSYSGVPEAFF.

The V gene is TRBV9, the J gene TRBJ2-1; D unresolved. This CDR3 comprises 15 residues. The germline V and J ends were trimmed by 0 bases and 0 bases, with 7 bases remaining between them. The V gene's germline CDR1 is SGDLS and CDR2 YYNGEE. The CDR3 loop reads CASSVELSSYNEQFF. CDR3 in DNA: TGTGCCAGCAGCGTAGAATTAAGCTCCTACAATGAGCAGTTCTTC.

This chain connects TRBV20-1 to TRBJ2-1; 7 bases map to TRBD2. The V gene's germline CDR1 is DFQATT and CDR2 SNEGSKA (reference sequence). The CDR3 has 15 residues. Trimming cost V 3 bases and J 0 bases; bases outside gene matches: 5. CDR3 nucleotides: TGCAGTGCTAGCGGCGGGGGAGTCTCCTACAATGAGCAGTTCTTC. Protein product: CSASGGGVSYNEQFF.

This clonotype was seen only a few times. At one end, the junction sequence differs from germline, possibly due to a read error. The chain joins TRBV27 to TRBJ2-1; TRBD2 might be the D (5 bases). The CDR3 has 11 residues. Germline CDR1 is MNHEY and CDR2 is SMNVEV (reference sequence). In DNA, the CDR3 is TGTGCCAGCATTTTACTAGATGAGCAGTTCTTC. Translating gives CASILLDEQFF.

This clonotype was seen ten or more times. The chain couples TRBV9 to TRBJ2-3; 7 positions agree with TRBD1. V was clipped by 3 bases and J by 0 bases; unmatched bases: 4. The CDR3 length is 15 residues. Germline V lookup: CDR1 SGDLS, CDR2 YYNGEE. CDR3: CASSAGTESTDTQYF. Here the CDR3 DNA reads TGTGCCAGCAGCGCCGGGACAGAGAGCACAGATACGCAGTATTTT.

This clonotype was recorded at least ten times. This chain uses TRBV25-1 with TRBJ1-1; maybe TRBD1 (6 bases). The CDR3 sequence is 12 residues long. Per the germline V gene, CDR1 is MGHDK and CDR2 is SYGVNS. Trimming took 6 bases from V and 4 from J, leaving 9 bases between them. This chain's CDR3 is CASSPGATEAFF. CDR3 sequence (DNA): TGTGCCAGCAGCCCGGGGGCCACTGAAGCTTTCTTT. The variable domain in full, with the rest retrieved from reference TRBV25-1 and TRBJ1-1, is EADIYQTPRYLVIGTGKKITLECSQTMGHDKMYWYQQDPGMELHLIHYSYGVNSTEKGDLSSESTVSRIRTEHFPLTLESARPSHTSQYLCASSPGATEAFFGQGTRLTVV.

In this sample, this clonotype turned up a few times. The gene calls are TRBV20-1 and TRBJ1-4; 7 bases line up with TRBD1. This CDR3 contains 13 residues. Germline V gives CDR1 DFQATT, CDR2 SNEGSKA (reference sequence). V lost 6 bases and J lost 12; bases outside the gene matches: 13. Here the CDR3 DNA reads TGCAGTGCGAAAGGGACAGAGGATGTCGAACTGTTTTTT. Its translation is CSAKGTEDVELFF.

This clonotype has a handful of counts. The CDR3 DNA sequence: TGTGCCAGCAGTGAGGGGGACGGACACACCGGGGAGCTGTTTTTT. It encodes CASSEGDGHTGELFF. The chain is built from TRBV27 and TRBJ2-2; the D gene is possibly TRBD1 (6 bases). V shed 5 bases and J shed 3 bases, with 13 bases lying between them. Germline V gives CDR1 MNHEY, CDR2 SMNVEV (reference sequence). The CDR3 runs 15 residues.